These T cell receptor beta chains were read from a single sample in a study of shared clonotypes between healthy human individuals. The assay was immunoSEQ multiplex PCR, and TCRdb's table has in-frame clones only and misses some. The sample includes around 530,000 clones, 70% to 80% of them seen just once. Sequences were obtained from PBMCs. All receptors come from a woman aged 35 to 49 in good health. Some clones in this sample may be carry-over from other donors' samples. Both conserved end residues are trimmed from each CDR3.

J gene,V gene,CDR3 protein
TRBJ1-1,TRBV2,ASSELVATEAF
TRBJ2-1,TRBV28,ASRLAGGYNEQF
TRBJ2-1,TRBV7-2,ASSLAGTSFHEQF
TRBJ2-5,TRBV4-2,ASSQDGTAKETQY
TRBJ1-5,TRBV7-2,ASSLEGLGPQH
TRBJ2-1,TRBV6-5,ASRIRGDYYNEQF
TRBJ1-2,TRBV29-1,SAATDNYGYT
TRBJ2-7,TRBV18,ASSPPGRGHEQY
TRBJ1-5,TRBV18,ASSPAGGSNQPQH
TRBJ1-6,TRBV6-5,ASSSAPGHTDSPLH
TRBJ1-1,TRBV4-3,ASSQVPGEVGNTEAF
TRBJ2-3,TRBV5-1,ASSFKLAGGADTQY
TRBJ1-1,TRBV19,ASSIDRGTMNTEAF
TRBJ2-3,TRBV5-1,ASSFGAETDTQY
TRBJ1-2,TRBV21-1,ASSKATGDYGYT
TRBJ2-2,TRBV5-1,ASRAGQWNTGELF
TRBJ2-3,TRBV5-6,ASSVTAGSTDTQY
TRBJ2-5,TRBV19,ATRTSGRAWETQY
TRBJ2-2,TRBV28,ASGREDTGELF
TRBJ2-5,TRBV5-1,ASSPAALAGQETQY
TRBJ2-1,TRBV18,ASSQGGGFYNEQF
TRBJ1-1,TRBV2,ASSEQVASTEAF
TRBJ2-1,TRBV5-6,ASRLGQYNEQF
TRBJ2-1,TRBV6-4,ASSDSGDYNEQF
TRBJ1-6,TRBV5-1,ASSFTGGIYNSPLH
TRBJ1-5,TRBV9,ASSVGGGGNQPQH
TRBJ2-7,TRBV23-1,ASSCWAGVLREQY